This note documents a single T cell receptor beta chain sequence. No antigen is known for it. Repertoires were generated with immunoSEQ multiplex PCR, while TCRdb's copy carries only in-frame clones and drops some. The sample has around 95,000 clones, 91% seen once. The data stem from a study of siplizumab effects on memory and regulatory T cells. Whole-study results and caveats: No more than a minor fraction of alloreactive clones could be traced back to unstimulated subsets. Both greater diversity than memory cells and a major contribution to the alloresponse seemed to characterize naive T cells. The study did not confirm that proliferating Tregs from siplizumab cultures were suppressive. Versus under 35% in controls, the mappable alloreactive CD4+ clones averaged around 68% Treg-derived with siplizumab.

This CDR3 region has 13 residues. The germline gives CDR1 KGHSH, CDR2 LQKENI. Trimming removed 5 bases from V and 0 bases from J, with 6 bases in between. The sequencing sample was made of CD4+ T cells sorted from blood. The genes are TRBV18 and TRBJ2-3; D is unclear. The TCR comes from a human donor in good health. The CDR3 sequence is CASSSLSTDTQYF. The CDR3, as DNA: TGTGCCAGCTCATCCCTTAGCACAGATACGCAGTATTTT.